This is a list of T cell receptor beta chains from one sample in a study of blood T cell repertoires in COVID-19. The repertoire was sequenced with immunoSEQ multiplex PCR; TCRdb's copy has only in-frame clones and lacks some. The sample shows about 400,000 clones, roughly 89% of them seen only once. Sequencing was carried out using PBMCs or T cells enriched from blood (not recorded which). The receptors shown here come from a woman aged 25 to 45 who had recovered from COVID-19. Both conserved end residues are part of each CDR3. The order of the fields is V gene, J gene, clone size, CDR3 length, CDR3 protein. Not all rows give a size; the values are once, few, many and, for expanded clones, a class.

TRBV18	TRBJ1-1	.	16	CASSPFTAGVNTEAFF
TRBV6-5	TRBJ1-2	.	14	CASGRDRENYGYTF
TRBV29-1	TRBJ2-3	once	13	CSVDLPGTDTQYF
TRBV2	TRBJ2-7	.	16	CASRDLGLAGVYEQYF
TRBV6-5	TRBJ1-2	.	14	CASSYDRANYGYTF
TRBV28	TRBJ1-1	.	15	CASSSPGQMNTEAFF
TRBV11-2	TRBJ1-1	.	14	CASSLGAFAPEAFF
TRBV6-1	TRBJ2-7	.	14	CASSEGMIGGEQYF
TRBV27	TRBJ2-7	.	16	CASSLSPARVSYEQYF
TRBV18	TRBJ1-2	.	14	CASSPGTGGYGYTF
TRBV5-6	TRBJ2-7	.	17	CASSLLPIAGGSYEQYF
TRBV4-1	TRBJ2-2	.	15	CASSQVVTVTGELFF
TRBV11-2	TRBJ2-1	.	17	CASSLVDSSGGYNEQFF
TRBV6-5	TRBJ2-1	.	15	CASSKSLTGKDEQFF
TRBV30	TRBJ1-5	.	15	CAWDDRGGGNQPQHF
TRBV19	TRBJ1-5	.	16	CASSIGDGTGYPPQHF
TRBV15	TRBJ2-3	.	18	CATSGGRLAGPLTDTQYF
TRBV9	TRBJ2-7	.	13	CASSVVSGDEQYF
TRBV2	TRBJ1-5	.	15	CASRQGSTGNQPQHF
TRBV28	TRBJ1-2	.	17	CASHRPDRGPLVYGYTF
TRBV10-1	TRBJ2-5	.	13	CASSEQNQETQYF
TRBV15	TRBJ1-3	once	17	CATSRDEGGDSGNTIYF
TRBV27	TRBJ1-1	.	17	CASATQKGQVGNTEAFF
TRBV7-9	TRBJ1-5	.	14	CASSLEYLNQPQHF